This is a list of T cell receptor beta chains from one sample in a study of blood T cell repertoires in COVID-19. Clones were sequenced by immunoSEQ multiplex PCR, and TCRdb holds only the in-frame ones, with some missing. The sample carries more than 300,000 clones, roughly 80% recorded once. Sequencing was done on a sample of PBMCs or T cells enriched from blood (not recorded which). These receptors all stem from a woman between 45 and 60 years old who had recovered from COVID-19. The CDR3 runs from the conserved cysteine through the conserved F or W. Fields, in order: clone size, D gene, J gene, V gene, CDR3 DNA, CDR3 protein. A D gene is named only where the DNA matches it firmly. Only some rows state a clone size, as once, few, many or a class for expanded clones.

>-|-|TRBJ1-2|TRBV25-1
TGTGCCAGCAGTGACACCGGACCTCGGGGGATCTATGGCTACACCTTC
CASSDTGPRGIYGYTF
>-|-|TRBJ2-5|TRBV19
TGTGCCAGTAGTATTACGTCAGCCGGGGGGACCCAGTACTTC
CASSITSAGGTQYF
>-|-|TRBJ1-1|TRBV6-5
TGTGCCAGCAGTCCGAGGTTGGCGAACACTGAAGCTTTCTTT
CASSPRLANTEAFF
>-|-|TRBJ1-2|TRBV11-2
TGTGCCAGCAGCTCCCTCACCGGCGGAGCTATCTATGGCTACACCTTC
CASSSLTGGAIYGYTF
>-|TRBD2|TRBJ2-1|TRBV7-2
TGTGCCAGCAGCTTACACGGGGGGGCTAGCTCCTACAATGAGCAGTTCTTC
CASSLHGGASSYNEQFF
>-|-|TRBJ1-1|TRBV5-6
TGTGCCAGCAGCTTGGGACCCAGGGTGGGCACTGAAGCTTTCTTT
CASSLGPRVGTEAFF
>-|-|TRBJ2-7|TRBV12-3/TRBV12-4
TGTGCCAGCAGCCGACTACAGGGTTACGAGCAGTACTTC
CASSRLQGYEQYF
>once|-|TRBJ1-1|TRBV5-1
TGCGCCAGCAGCTTTTCCCCTAGCCTGAACACTGAAGCTTTCTTT
CASSFSPSLNTEAFF
>-|TRBD2|TRBJ2-3|TRBV9
TGTGCCAGCAGCTCCGCCGCGAAGCGGGAGTGGTCGTGGAACGCAGATACGCAGTATTTT
CASSSAAKREWSWNADTQYF
>-|-|TRBJ1-2|TRBV5-1
TGCGCCAGCACGTCAGGGCTTGATGGCTACACCTTC
CASTSGLDGYTF
>-|TRBD1|TRBJ2-1|TRBV2
TGTGCCAGCAGTGAAGCGTACGGACAGGGGGCAAACAAATATTCGGCCATCAATGAGCAGTTCTTC
CASSEAYGQGANKYSAINEQFF
>-|-|TRBJ2-5|TRBV3-1/TRBV3-2
TGTGCCAGCAGCCCTAAGCCGGGAAGCCACCAAGAGACCCAGTACTTC
CASSPKPGSHQETQYF
>-|TRBD1|TRBJ1-6|TRBV4-1
TGCGCCAGCAGCCAAGGGACAGGGGTCGCCTATAATTCACCCCTCCACTTT
CASSQGTGVAYNSPLHF
>-|TRBD1|TRBJ1-2|TRBV7-9
TGTGCCAGCAGCCGGGACAGGGGAATAGCCGGCTACACCTTC
CASSRDRGIAGYTF
>once|-|TRBJ2-7|TRBV19
TGTGCCAGTAGGTCAAGAGGTTCGGGGAAACCCTACGAGCAGTACTTC
CASRSRGSGKPYEQYF
>-|-|TRBJ1-6|TRBV4-3
TGCGCCAGCAGCCAAGAGAGACAGCTTTCACCCCTCCACTTT
CASSQERQLSPLHF
>-|TRBD1|TRBJ2-7|TRBV30
TGTGCCGGCAAACAGGGGGGATACGAGCAGTACTTC
CAGKQGGYEQYF
>-|-|TRBJ1-1|TRBV7-8
TGTGCCAGCAGCCTCAGATCAGCGGCGAACACTGAAGCTTTCTTT
CASSLRSAANTEAFF
>-|TRBD1|TRBJ2-7|TRBV27
TGTGCCAGCAGCTTCGACAGGGGAGGATCAAAATCCTACGAGCAGTACTTC
CASSFDRGGSKSYEQYF
>-|-|TRBJ2-2|TRBV6-5
TGTGCCAGCAGTAAGCGACCCTCGAACACCGGGGAGCTGTTTTTT
CASSKRPSNTGELFF
>-|TRBD1|TRBJ1-6|TRBV6-5
TGTGCCAGCTCCCAAGGGGGCTCAAATTCACCCCTCCACTTT
CASSQGGSNSPLHF
>few|TRBD1|TRBJ1-2|TRBV30
TGTGCCTGGACGGACAGGAGAAATAACTATGGCTACACCTTC
CAWTDRRNNYGYTF
>once|-|TRBJ1-2|TRBV7-9
TGTGCCAGCAGCCTTGAGGGTACTTTAAACTATGGCTACACCTTC
CASSLEGTLNYGYTF
>-|-|TRBJ2-2|TRBV7-9
TGTGCCAGCAGCTTAGCGCAGGCGCCGTCCGGGGAGCTGTTTTTT
CASSLAQAPSGELFF
>-|-|TRBJ1-1|TRBV3-1/TRBV3-2
TGTGCCAGCAGCCAAGGGGGGGGAGGAAGTCGTACTGAAGCTTTCTTT
CASSQGGGGSRTEAFF
>-|-|TRBJ1-1|TRBV4-2
TGTGCCAGCAGCCAAGAAATGGAGGTAGCTTTCTTT
CASSQEMEVAFF
>-|-|TRBJ1-1|TRBV27
TGTGCCAGCAGTTTAAGGGAGACACGGCAGGGTAGCGGAGCTTTCTTT
CASSLRETRQGSGAFF
>-|-|TRBJ1-1|TRBV19
TGTGCCAGTAGTTTTCTCAGGGGTCCGGGCACTGAAGCTTTCTTT
CASSFLRGPGTEAFF
>-|-|TRBJ2-7|TRBV7-8
TGTGCCAGCAGCTTCGGCAGGGCCACCTACGAGCAGTACTTC
CASSFGRATYEQYF
>-|TRBD1|TRBJ2-1|TRBV4-2
TGTGCCAGCAGCCAAGGGGGGCAGGGGGTCGACGGTGAGCAGTTCTTC
CASSQGGQGVDGEQFF
>-|-|TRBJ1-4|TRBV5-5
TGTGCCAGCAGCTTGGAGTTTATTCAGTATGAAAAACTGTTTTTT
CASSLEFIQYEKLFF
>-|TRBD1|TRBJ1-4|TRBV19
TGTGCCAGTAGTATAGTGACAGGGAGTAATGAAAAACTGTTTTTT
CASSIVTGSNEKLFF
>-|TRBD2|TRBJ2-1|TRBV5-8
TGTGCCAGCAGCTGGACTAGCGGGAGTACCTCCTACAATGAGCAGTTCTTC
CASSWTSGSTSYNEQFF
>-|-|TRBJ2-3|TRBV11-3
TGTGCCAGCAGCGGGTCTAGGTTTCGAAGCACAGATACGCAGTATTTT
CASSGSRFRSTDTQYF
>once|TRBD2|TRBJ2-5|TRBV5-1
TGCGCCAGCAGCATGTTCGTTGGCGGGAGGGAGACCCAGTACTTC
CASSMFVGGRETQYF
>once|-|TRBJ1-1|TRBV10-3
TGTGCCATCAGTGAACCTTGGGGGGGGCGAGGTACTGAAGCTTTCTTT
CAISEPWGGRGTEAFF
>-|-|TRBJ1-4|TRBV7-6
TGTGCCAGCAGCTTAGCTGGGGCGATAAATGAAAAACTGTTTTTT
CASSLAGAINEKLFF